This entry lists 26 T cell receptor beta chains sequenced from one sample in a study of T cell responses to AZD1222 COVID-19 vaccine. The repertoire was sequenced with immunoSEQ multiplex PCR; TCRdb's copy has only in-frame clones and lacks some. The sample contains roughly 120,000 clones, 94% of which appear only once. The sequencing here drew on peripheral blood, taken on day 0 of AZD1222 vaccination. These receptors were obtained from an adult in good health.

In this sample, this clone turned up many times. This chain links TRBV28 with TRBJ2-3, with D tentatively TRBD1 (6 bases). The V end was cut by 2 bases, the J end by 2 bases, with 14 bases between. In germline, CDR1 is MDHEN, CDR2 SYDVKM. The CDR3 covers 16 residues. CDR3 DNA sequence: TGTGCCAGCAGTTTAATCGGTCGGACAGTCACAGATACGCAGTATTTT. The encoded protein is CASSLIGRTVTDTQYF.

The rearrangement joins TRBV27 to TRBJ1-6; 9 positions match TRBD1. Germline loops: CDR1 MNHEY, CDR2 SMNVEV (reference sequence). V gave up 8 bases and J gave up 7 bases; unmatched junction bases: 9. The CDR3 totals 15 residues. The CDR3 nucleotides are TGTGCCAGCCGGGACAGGGATTGGGGCAATTCACCCCTCCACTTT. Protein product: CASRDRDWGNSPLHF.

This chain connects TRBV7-2 to TRBJ1-5, with TRBD1 identical over 8 bases. Germline V CDR1 and CDR2: SGHTA, FQGNSA. This CDR3 has 13 amino acids. V lost 4 bases, J lost 7 bases, and 3 bases stayed unmatched. The CDR3, as DNA: TGTGCCAGCAGCTCGGACAGGGAACAGCCCCAGCATTTT. It translates to CASSSDREQPQHF.

This chain connects TRBV7-9 to TRBJ1-6; D uncertain. The V and J ends lost 2 bases and 5 bases respectively, with 4 bases between them. This CDR3 has 13 residues. CDR1 is SEHNR, CDR2 FQNEAQ, per germline (reference sequence). In DNA, the CDR3 is TGTGCCAGCAGCTTAAACAATAATTCACCCCTCCACTTT. Translated, it gives CASSLNNNSPLHF.

This clone was seen just once. The rearrangement links TRBV18 to TRBJ2-7, with unresolved D. Germline loops: CDR1 KGHSH, CDR2 LQKENI. V was shortened by 2 bases and J by 1 base, with 18 bases between the two germline ends. This CDR3 has 17 residues. The CDR3 here is CASSPNSISRFSYEQYF. CDR3 nucleotide sequence: TGTGCCAGCTCACCAAACTCCATCTCGCGCTTTTCCTACGAGCAGTACTTC.

This chain links TRBV3-1 (or the pseudogene TRBV3-2) with TRBJ2-1, with D perhaps given as TRBD1 or TRBD2 (6 bases each). The CDR3 is made up of 15 amino acids. Germline lookup yields CDR1 LGHDT and CDR2 YNNKEL (reference sequence). The ends were cut back, 3 bases at V and 3 bases at J, with 12 bases in the middle. CDR3 DNA sequence: TGTGCCAGCAGCCAGAGGGGGGCGGGCTACAATGAGCAGTTCTTC. This gives the protein CASSQRGAGYNEQFF.

The chain uses TRBV4-1 and TRBJ1-1; 10 nucleotides line up with TRBD1. Germline loops: CDR1 MGHRA, CDR2 YSYEKL. The length of the CDR3 is 17 residues. J gave up 4 bases and V 1 base, and 9 bases lay outside the gene matches. The CDR3 coding sequence is TGCGCCAGCAGCCAAGCATTAGACAGGGGGCTCGGCACTGAAGCTTTCTTT. Its protein product is CASSQALDRGLGTEAFF.

The DNA for the CDR3 is TGTGCCAGCAGTGCCACGGGACAAAACACCGGGGAGCTGTTTTTT. Protein: CASSATGQNTGELFF. The chain links TRBV2 to TRBJ2-2; possible D gene TRBD1, 6 bases. The CDR3 is made up of 15 amino acids. V lost 4 bases, J lost 2 bases, and 11 bases lay in between. Germline V gene data show CDR1 as SNHLY and CDR2 as FYNNEI.

The chain joins TRBV6-5 to TRBJ2-2, with 9 bases lining up with TRBD2. The germline V gene encodes CDR1 MNHEY and CDR2 SVGAGI. J was trimmed by 2 bases and V by 3 bases; bases with no gene match: 4. There are 16 residues in the CDR3. This chain's CDR3 is CASSYSSGANTGELFF. CDR3 sequence (DNA): TGTGCCAGCAGTTATTCTAGCGGGGCTAACACCGGGGAGCTGTTTTTT.

The rearrangement uses TRBV7-3 and TRBJ2-3; possibly TRBD1 for D (6 bases). With 4 bases removed from V and 0 bases from J, the gap between germline ends came to 14 bases. Germline lookup yields CDR1 SGHTA and CDR2 FQGTGA. CDR3 length equals 16 residues. DNA of the CDR3: TGTGCCAGCAGCTCAGGGGCACTCCTCAGCACAGATACGCAGTATTTT. Translated: CASSSGALLSTDTQYF.

The chain joins TRBV25-1 to TRBJ1-5; D perhaps matches TRBD1 (5 bases). Germline-derived CDR1 and CDR2 are MGHDK and SYGVNS. The V gene lost 4 bases and the J gene lost 5 bases, with 15 bases spanning the gap. This CDR3 has 15 residues. The DNA of the CDR3 is TGTGCCAGCAGTGGGACCGGGGCCGAGTATCAGCCCCAGCATTTT. This encodes CASSGTGAEYQPQHF.

The V gene is TRBV18, the J gene TRBJ2-1; tentative D call: TRBD2 (9 bases). V lost 6 bases and J 7 bases, leaving 19 bases between the germline ends. Germline V gives CDR1 KGHSH, CDR2 LQKENI. The CDR3 sequence is 15 residues long. The DNA of the CDR3 is TGTGCCAGCTCGGGACAGGAGGCGGGAGGGAATGAGCAGTTCTTC. Amino acid sequence: CASSGQEAGGNEQFF.

This CDR3 reads CASSQTPQGAGGNTIYF. CDR3 DNA sequence: TGCGCCAGCAGCCAGACGCCACAGGGGGCCGGAGGAAACACCATATATTTT. The J gene is TRBJ1-3, the V gene TRBV5-1, with 9 bases matching TRBD1. The CDR3 runs 17 residues. Germline values: CDR1 SGHRS, CDR2 YFSETQ. V lost 4 bases and J lost 4; bases outside the gene matches: 12.

The CDR3 DNA reads as TGTGCTAGTGGTTTGGTAATGCGGGAGATTCGAGTTGATGGCACCGGGGAGCTGTTTTTT. It translates to CASGLVMREIRVDGTGELFF. The V call is TRBV12-5, the J call TRBJ2-2; 7 bases align to TRBD2. The germline V gene encodes CDR1 LGHNT and CDR2 FRNRAP. V lost 0 bases to trimming and J lost 4 bases; unmatched junction nucleotides: 17. The CDR3 contains 20 residues.

J is TRBJ2-7 and V is TRBV28, with no clear D. The CDR3 contains 15 residues. Germline V gene data show CDR1 as MDHEN and CDR2 as SYDVKM. Trimming cost V 1 base and J 0 bases, with 10 bases left between them. DNA for the CDR3: TGTGCCAGCAGTTTATTGGCCTTGTCCTCCTACGAGCAGTACTTC. Residues: CASSLLALSSYEQYF.

This clone was seen once. This sequence joins TRBV19 and TRBJ2-2, with D possibly being TRBD1 (5 bases). Per germline, CDR1 LNHDA and CDR2 SQIVND (reference sequence). CDR3 size: 13 residues. V was clipped by 7 bases and J by 7 bases, with 13 bases between them. In DNA, the CDR3 is TGTGCCAGTAAGGGGTTTTCAAACGGGGAGCTGTTTTTT. Translation gives CASKGFSNGELFF.

This chain links TRBV6-2 or TRBV6-3 with TRBJ2-7, with TRBD2 matching 10 bases. Trimming removed 2 bases from V and 0 bases from J; junction bases left unmatched: 7. The CDR3 contains 17 residues. Per the germline V gene, CDR1 is MNHEY and CDR2 is SVGEGT. The CDR3 region is CASSYPLAGESSYEQYF. The CDR3 DNA reads as TGTGCCAGCAGTTACCCTCTAGCGGGGGAAAGCTCCTACGAGCAGTACTTC.

The CDR3 DNA follows: TGTGCCAGCAGCCCCTCCAGGGTTGGAAACACCATATATTTT. Its protein product is CASSPSRVGNTIYF. This chain joins TRBV9 and TRBJ1-3, with TRBD1 as a possible D gene (5 bases). V gave up 4 bases and J gave up 3 bases, with 11 bases separating them. The CDR3 sequence is 14 residues long. Germline V CDR1 and CDR2: SGDLS, YYNGEE.

The count of this clone is one. This chain joins TRBV30 and TRBJ1-2; no firm D call. The V end lost 3 bases, the J end lost 10 bases, and 15 bases lay between the germline ends. Germline CDR1 and CDR2: GTSNPN and SVGIG (reference sequence). The CDR3 consists of 12 residues. CDR3 sequence reads: CAWRGSKEFYTF. CDR3 coding DNA: TGTGCCTGGAGGGGAAGTAAAGAGTTCTACACCTTC.

This chain connects TRBV3-1 (or the pseudogene TRBV3-2) to TRBJ2-1; 10 positions agree with TRBD2. V shed 2 bases and J 6 bases; nucleotides not matched to a gene: 7. CDR1 and CDR2 from the germline V gene are LGHDT and YNNKEL (reference sequence). The CDR3 runs to 16 residues. CDR3 DNA sequence: TGTGCCAGCAGCCAATCTTCCGGGACTAGCGCCAATGAGCAGTTCTTC. Amino acids: CASSQSSGTSANEQFF.

The chain has TRBV5-5 and TRBJ2-2, with TRBD2 as a possible D gene (6 bases). V shed 2 bases and J shed 6 bases, with 20 bases lying between them. Per germline, CDR1 SGHKS and CDR2 YYEKEE (reference sequence). CDR3 length: 17 amino acids. The CDR3 spells CASSFRYLGGLAGELFF. The CDR3 DNA reads TGTGCCAGCAGCTTTCGGTATCTCGGGGGACTCGCCGGGGAGCTGTTTTTT. Drawing the rest from reference TRBV5-5 and TRBJ2-2, the complete variable domain is DAGVTQSPTHLIKTRGQQVTLRCSPISGHKSVSWYQQVLGQGPQFIFQYYEKEERGRGNFPDRFSARQFPNYSSELNVNALLLGDSALYLCASSFRYLGGLAGELFFGEGSRLTVL.

This sequence joins TRBV28 and TRBJ2-5, with 12 bases fitting TRBD2. The V gene end was trimmed by 5 bases and the J gene end by 5 bases; junction bases not matched to a gene: 6. CDR1 and CDR2 from the germline V gene are MDHEN and SYDVKM. The CDR3 sequence is 15 residues long. The CDR3: CASSRLAGEVETQYF. The CDR3 DNA reads as TGTGCCAGCAGTCGACTAGCGGGAGAGGTGGAGACCCAGTACTTC.

The rearrangement joins TRBV19 to TRBJ2-1, with 7 bases aligning to TRBD1. Looked up from germline, CDR1 is LNHDA and CDR2 is SQIVND (reference sequence). The junction had 2 bases not matched to a gene; V was cut back by 4 bases and J by 2 bases. The CDR3 sequence is 14 residues long. CDR3 in DNA: TGTGCCAGTAGTAACAGGGGAGCCTACAATGAGCAGTTCTTC. This encodes CASSNRGAYNEQFF.

The DNA for the CDR3 is TGTGCCTGGACCACTTGGGGAGGAGGGACAGATACGCAGTATTTT. Translated: CAWTTWGGGTDTQYF. The gene calls are TRBV30 and TRBJ2-3; D is perhaps TRBD2 (6 bases). The V end lost 4 bases, the J end lost 3 bases, and 17 bases lay between the germline ends. Germline CDR1 and CDR2: GTSNPN and SVGIG (reference sequence). The CDR3 contains 15 residues.

The chain joins TRBV2 to TRBJ1-5; TRBD1 agrees at 8 bases. CDR1 is SNHLY, CDR2 FYNNEI, per germline. V trimming: 6 bases; J trimming: 2 bases; junction bases outside the gene matches: 6. This CDR3 is built from 15 residues. CDR3 sequence: CASRQDRAGNQPQHF. CDR3 bases: TGTGCCAGCAGACAGGACAGGGCTGGCAATCAGCCCCAGCATTTT.

V gene TRBV19 combines with J gene TRBJ1-1; no reliable D call. This CDR3 is built from 14 residues. V lost 3 bases to trimming and J lost 7 bases, with 15 bases between them. Germline CDR1 and CDR2: LNHDA and SQIVND (reference sequence). CDR3 DNA sequence: TGTGCCAGTAGTATGACGCACGGGCTCGGTGAAGCTTTCTTT. Encoded protein: CASSMTHGLGEAFF. The variable domain in full, completed from reference TRBV19 and TRBJ1-1, reads DGGITQSPKYLFRKEGQNVTLSCEQNLNHDAMYWYRQDPGQGLRLIYYSQIVNDFQKGDIAEGYSVSREKKESFPLTVTSAQKNPTAFYLCASSMTHGLGEAFFGQGTRLTVV.